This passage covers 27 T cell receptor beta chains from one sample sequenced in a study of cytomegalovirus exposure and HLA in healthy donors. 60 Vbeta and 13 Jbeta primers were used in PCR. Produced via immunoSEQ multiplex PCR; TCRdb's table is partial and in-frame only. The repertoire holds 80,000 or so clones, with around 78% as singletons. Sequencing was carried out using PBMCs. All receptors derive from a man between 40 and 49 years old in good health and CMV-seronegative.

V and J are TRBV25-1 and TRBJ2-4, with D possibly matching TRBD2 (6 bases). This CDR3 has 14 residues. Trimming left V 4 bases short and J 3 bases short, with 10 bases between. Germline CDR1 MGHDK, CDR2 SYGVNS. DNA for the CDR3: TGTGCCAGCAGTGGTGTGGGAGGCAAAAACATTCAGTACTTC. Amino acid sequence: CASSGVGGKNIQYF.

CDR3 amino acids: CAWYRVSNTEAFF. In nucleotides, the CDR3 is TGTGCCTGGTACAGGGTCTCGAACACTGAAGCTTTCTTT. This sequence joins TRBV30 and TRBJ1-1; a possible D gene is TRBD1 (6 bases). Germline V gene data show CDR1 as GTSNPN and CDR2 as SVGIG (reference sequence). The CDR3 consists of 13 residues. Deletions cut 5 bases from V and 1 base from J, with 11 bases between.

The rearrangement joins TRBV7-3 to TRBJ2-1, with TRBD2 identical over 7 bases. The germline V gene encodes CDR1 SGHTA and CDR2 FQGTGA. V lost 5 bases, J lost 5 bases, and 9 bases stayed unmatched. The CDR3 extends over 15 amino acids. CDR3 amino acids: CASSPPGLGHNEQFF. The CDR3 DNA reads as TGTGCCAGCAGCCCCCCCGGACTAGGTCACAATGAGCAGTTCTTC.

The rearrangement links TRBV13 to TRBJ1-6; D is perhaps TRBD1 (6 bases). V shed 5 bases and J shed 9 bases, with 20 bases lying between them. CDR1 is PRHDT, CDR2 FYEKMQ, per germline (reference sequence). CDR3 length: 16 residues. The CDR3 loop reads CASSAINRVRGSPLHF. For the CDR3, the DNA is TGTGCCAGCAGCGCTATCAACAGGGTTAGAGGTTCACCCCTCCACTTT.

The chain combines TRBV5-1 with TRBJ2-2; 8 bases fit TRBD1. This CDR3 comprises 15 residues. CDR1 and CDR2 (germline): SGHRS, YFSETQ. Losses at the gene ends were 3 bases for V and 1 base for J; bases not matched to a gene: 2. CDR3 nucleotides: TGCGCCAGCAGCTGGGACAGGCTGAACACCGGGGAGCTGTTTTTT. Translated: CASSWDRLNTGELFF. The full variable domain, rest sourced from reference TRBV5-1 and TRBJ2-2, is KAGVTQTPRYLIKTRGQQVTLSCSPISGHRSVSWYQQTPGQGLQFLFEYFSETQRNKGNFPGRFSGRQFSNSRSEMNVSTLELGDSALYLCASSWDRLNTGELFFGEGSRLTVL.

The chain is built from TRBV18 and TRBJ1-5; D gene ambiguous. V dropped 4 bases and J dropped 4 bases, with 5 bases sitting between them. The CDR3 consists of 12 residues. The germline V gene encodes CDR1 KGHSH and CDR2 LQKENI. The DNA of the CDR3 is TGTGCCAGCTCACTGTCGAATCAGCCCCAGCATTTT. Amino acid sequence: CASSLSNQPQHF.

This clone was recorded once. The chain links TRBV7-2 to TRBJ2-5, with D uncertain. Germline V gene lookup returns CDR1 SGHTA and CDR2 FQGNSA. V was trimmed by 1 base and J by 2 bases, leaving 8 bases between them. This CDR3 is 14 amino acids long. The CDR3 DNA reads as TGTGCCAGCAGCTTAGGACTGATACAAGAGACCCAGTACTTC. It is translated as CASSLGLIQETQYF.

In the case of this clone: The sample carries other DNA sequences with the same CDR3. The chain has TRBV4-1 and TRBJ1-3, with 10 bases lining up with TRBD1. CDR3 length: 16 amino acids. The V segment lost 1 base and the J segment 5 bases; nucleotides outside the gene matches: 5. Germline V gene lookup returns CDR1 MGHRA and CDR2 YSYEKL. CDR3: CASSQALGQGRNTIYF. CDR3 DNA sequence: TGCGCCAGCAGCCAAGCATTGGGACAGGGGAGAAACACCATATATTTT.

The CDR3 nucleotides are TGCGCCAGCAGCTTGGAGGTCCTAGCTTCGCAGTATTTT. Its protein product is CASSLEVLASQYF. This chain uses TRBV5-1 with TRBJ2-3; D may be TRBD2 (5 bases). Trimming took off 0 bases at V and 10 bases at J, with 12 bases between the two ends. This CDR3 spans 13 amino acids. Germline CDR1 SGHRS, CDR2 YFSETQ. Full variable domain (remainder filled in from reference TRBV5-1 and TRBJ2-3): KAGVTQTPRYLIKTRGQQVTLSCSPISGHRSVSWYQQTPGQGLQFLFEYFSETQRNKGNFPGRFSGRQFSNSRSEMNVSTLELGDSALYLCASSLEVLASQYFGPGTRLTVL.

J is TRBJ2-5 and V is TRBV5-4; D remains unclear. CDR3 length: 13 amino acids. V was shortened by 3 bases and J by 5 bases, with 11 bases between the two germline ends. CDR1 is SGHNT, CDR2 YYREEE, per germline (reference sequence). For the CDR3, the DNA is TGTGCCAGCAGCTGGGCAACAGAGGAGACCCAGTACTTC. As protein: CASSWATEETQYF.

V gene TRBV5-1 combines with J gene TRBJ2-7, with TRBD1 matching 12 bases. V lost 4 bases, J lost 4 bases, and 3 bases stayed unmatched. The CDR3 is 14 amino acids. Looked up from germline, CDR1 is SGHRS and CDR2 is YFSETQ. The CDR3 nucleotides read TGCGCCAGCAGCGGGGGACAGGGGGCTTACGAGCAGTACTTC. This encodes CASSGGQGAYEQYF.

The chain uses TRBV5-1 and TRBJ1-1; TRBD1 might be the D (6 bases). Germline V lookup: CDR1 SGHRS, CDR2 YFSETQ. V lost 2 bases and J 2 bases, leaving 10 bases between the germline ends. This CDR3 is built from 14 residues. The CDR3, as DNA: TGCGCCAGCAGCTTAACAGGGTCCAACACTGAAGCTTTCTTT. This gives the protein CASSLTGSNTEAFF.

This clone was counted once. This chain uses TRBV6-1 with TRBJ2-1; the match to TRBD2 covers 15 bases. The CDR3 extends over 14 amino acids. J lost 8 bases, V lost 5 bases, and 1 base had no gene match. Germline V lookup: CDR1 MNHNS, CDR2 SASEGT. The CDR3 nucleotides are TGTGCCAGCAGTCGGACTAGCGGGGGGGATGAGCAGTTCTTC. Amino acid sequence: CASSRTSGGDEQFF.

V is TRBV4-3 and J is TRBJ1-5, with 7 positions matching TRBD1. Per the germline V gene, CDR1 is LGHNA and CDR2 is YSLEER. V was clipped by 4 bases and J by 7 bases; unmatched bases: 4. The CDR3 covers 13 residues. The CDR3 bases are TGCGCCAGCAGCCGCAGACAGGGACAGCCCCAGCATTTT. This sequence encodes CASSRRQGQPQHF.

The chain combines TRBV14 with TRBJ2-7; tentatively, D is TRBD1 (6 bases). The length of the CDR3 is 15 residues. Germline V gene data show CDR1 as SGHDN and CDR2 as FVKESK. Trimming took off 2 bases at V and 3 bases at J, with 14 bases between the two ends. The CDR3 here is CASSQLGTGFYEQYF. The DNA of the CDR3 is TGTGCCAGCAGCCAATTAGGAACAGGGTTCTACGAGCAGTACTTC.

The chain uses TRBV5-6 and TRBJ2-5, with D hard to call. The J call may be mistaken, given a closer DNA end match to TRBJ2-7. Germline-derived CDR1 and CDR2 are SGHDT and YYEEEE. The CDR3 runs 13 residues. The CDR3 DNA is TGTGCCAGCAGCTTGTTTAGCTCCTACGAGCAGTACTTC. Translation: CASSLFSSYEQYF.

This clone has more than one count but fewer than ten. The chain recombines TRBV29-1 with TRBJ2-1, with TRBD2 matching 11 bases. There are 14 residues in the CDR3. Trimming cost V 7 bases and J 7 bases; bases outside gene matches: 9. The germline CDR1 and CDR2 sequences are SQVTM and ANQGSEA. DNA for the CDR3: TGCAGCGCCGCCCCGGGACTAGCGGTTAATGAGCAGTTCTTC. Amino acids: CSAAPGLAVNEQFF.

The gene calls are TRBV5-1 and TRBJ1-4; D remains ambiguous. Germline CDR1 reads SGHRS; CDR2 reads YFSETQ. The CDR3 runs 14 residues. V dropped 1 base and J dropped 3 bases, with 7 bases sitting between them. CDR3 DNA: TGCGCCAGCAGCTTGCGCCAGGCTAATGAAAAACTGTTTTTT. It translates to CASSLRQANEKLFF.

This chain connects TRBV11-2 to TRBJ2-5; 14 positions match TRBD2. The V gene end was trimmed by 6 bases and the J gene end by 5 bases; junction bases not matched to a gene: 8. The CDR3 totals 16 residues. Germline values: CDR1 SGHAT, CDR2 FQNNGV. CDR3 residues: CASRRLTSGGAETQYF. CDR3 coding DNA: TGTGCCAGCAGACGTCTGACTAGCGGGGGGGCGGAGACCCAGTACTTC.

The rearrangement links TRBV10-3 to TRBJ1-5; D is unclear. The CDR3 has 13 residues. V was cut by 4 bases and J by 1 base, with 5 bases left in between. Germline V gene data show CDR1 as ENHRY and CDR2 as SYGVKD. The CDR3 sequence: CAISAGSNQPQHF. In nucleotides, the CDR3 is TGTGCCATCAGTGCAGGCAGCAATCAGCCCCAGCATTTT.

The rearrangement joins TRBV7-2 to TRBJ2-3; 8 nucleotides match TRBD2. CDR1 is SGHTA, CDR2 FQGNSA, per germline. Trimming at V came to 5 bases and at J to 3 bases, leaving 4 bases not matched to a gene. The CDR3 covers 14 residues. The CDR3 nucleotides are TGTGCCAGCAGCATCCAGCGGGGGACAGATACGCAGTATTTT. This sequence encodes CASSIQRGTDTQYF.

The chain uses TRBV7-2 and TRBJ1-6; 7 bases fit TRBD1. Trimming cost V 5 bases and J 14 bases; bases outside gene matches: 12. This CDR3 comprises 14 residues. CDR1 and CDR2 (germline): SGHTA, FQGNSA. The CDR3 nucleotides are TGTGCCAGCAGCGCCGCTCTTATGGACAGGACCCTCCACTTT. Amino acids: CASSAALMDRTLHF.

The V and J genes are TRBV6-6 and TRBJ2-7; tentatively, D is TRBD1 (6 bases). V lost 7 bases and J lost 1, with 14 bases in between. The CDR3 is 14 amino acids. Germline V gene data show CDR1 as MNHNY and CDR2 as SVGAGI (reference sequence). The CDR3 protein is CASTTRGGSYEQYF. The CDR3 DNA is TGTGCCAGCACCACCAGGGGCGGATCCTACGAGCAGTACTTC.

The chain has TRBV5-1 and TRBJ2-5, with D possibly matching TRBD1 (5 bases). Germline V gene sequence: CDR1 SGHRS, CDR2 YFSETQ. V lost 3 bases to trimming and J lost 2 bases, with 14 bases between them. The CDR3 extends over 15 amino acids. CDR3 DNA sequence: TGCGCCAGCAGCTGGCAGGGCGTTTTTCAAGAGACCCAGTACTTC. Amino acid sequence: CASSWQGVFQETQYF.

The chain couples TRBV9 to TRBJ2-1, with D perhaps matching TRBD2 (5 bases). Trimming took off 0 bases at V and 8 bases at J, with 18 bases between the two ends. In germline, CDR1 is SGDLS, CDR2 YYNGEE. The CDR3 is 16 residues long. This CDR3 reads CASSVASWVGMDEQFF. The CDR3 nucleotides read TGTGCCAGCAGCGTAGCTAGCTGGGTTGGAATGGATGAGCAGTTCTTC.

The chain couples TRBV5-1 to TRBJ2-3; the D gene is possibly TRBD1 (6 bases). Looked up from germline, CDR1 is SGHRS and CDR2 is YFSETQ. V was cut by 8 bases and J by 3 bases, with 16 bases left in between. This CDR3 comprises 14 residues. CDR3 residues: CASSQGAVTDTQYF. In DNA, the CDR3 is TGCGCCAGTTCACAGGGTGCAGTAACAGATACGCAGTATTTT.

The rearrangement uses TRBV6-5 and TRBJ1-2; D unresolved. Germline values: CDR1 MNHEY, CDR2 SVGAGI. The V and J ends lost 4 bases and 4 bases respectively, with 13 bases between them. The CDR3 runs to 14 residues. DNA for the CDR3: TGTGCCAGCAGTTCCGTTGGAGTCTTCTATGGCTACACCTTC. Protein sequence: CASSSVGVFYGYTF.